The present TCR beta chain was sequenced within a study of CD8+CD57+ T cells in acquired aplastic anemia. Study in general: The mean DNA yield obtained from sorted CD4+ and CD8+ cells came to 3 to 3.5 ug.

Genomic DNA provided the template from which TCR beta VDJ and CDR3 profiles were obtained. Each CDR3 protein gets one entry after TCRdb re-called the reads with MiXCR. The sample has some 150,000 distinct CDR3 sequences; 45% to 55% are singletons. This clonotype was observed at least ten times. Its antigen is unidentified. V was shortened by 0 bases and J by 2 bases, with 10 bases between the two germline ends. Germline-derived CDR1 and CDR2 are MNHEY and SVGAGI. This CDR3 spans 16 amino acids. Sequencing involved patients with CD8+CD57+ cell expansion previously shown by flow cytometry. Severe acquired aplastic anemia was present in every patient. Study-level points and caveats: Approximately 27 CD8+ CDR3 sequences occurred in both the patients and the controls. Controls did not differ significantly from patients in CD8+ Simpson's diversity.

The sequence was obtained from a human donor with aplastic anemia. The sequencing sample was made of sorted CD4+, CD8+, or CD8+CD57+ T cells (not recorded which) from PBMCs. The chain has TRBV6-5 and TRBJ1-4, with D possibly matching TRBD1 (6 bases). CDR3 in amino acids: CASSYSWQGTNEKLFF. DNA of the CDR3: TGTGCCAGCAGTTACTCGTGGCAGGGGACTAATGAAAAACTGTTTTTT.